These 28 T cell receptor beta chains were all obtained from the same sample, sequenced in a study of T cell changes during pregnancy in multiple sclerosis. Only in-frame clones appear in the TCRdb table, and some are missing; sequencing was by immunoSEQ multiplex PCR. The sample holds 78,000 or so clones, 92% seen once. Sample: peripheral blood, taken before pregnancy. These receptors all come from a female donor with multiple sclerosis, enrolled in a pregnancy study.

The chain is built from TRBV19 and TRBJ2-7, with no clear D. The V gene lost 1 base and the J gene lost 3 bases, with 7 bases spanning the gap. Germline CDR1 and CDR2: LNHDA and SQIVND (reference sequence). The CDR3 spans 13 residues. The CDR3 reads CASSIGANYEQYF. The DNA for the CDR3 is TGTGCCAGTAGTATAGGAGCAAACTACGAGCAGTACTTC.

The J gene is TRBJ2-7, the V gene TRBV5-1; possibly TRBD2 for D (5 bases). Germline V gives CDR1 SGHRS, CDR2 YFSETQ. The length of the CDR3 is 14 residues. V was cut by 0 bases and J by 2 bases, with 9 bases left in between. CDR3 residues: CASSLEGATYEQYF. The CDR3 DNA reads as TGCGCCAGCAGCTTGGAGGGAGCAACCTACGAGCAGTACTTC.

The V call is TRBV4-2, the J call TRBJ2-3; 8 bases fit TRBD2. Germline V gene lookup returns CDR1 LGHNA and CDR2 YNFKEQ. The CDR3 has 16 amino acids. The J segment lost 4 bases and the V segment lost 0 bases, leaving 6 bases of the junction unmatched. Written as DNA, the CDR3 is TGTGCCAGCAGCCAAGAGGGGTTAGCGGGACCAGATACGCAGTATTTT. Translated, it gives CASSQEGLAGPDTQYF.

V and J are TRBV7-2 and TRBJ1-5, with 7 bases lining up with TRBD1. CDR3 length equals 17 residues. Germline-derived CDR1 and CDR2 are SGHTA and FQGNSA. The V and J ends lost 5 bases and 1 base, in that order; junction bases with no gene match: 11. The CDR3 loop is CASSQALTGLSNQPQHF. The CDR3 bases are TGTGCCAGCAGCCAAGCCCTGACAGGGTTGAGCAATCAGCCCCAGCATTTT.

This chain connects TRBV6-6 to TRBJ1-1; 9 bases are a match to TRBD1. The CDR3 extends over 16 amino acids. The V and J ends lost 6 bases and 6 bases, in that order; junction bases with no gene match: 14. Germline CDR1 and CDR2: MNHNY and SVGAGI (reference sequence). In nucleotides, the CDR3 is TGTGCCAGCAGCCATACCGATACAGGGGGCCCGTCTGAAGCTTTCTTT. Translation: CASSHTDTGGPSEAFF.

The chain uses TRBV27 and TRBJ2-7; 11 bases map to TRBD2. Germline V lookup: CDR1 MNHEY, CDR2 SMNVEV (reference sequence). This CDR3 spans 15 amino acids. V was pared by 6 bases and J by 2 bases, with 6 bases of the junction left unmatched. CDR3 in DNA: TGTGCCAGCAGGTTGACTAGCGGGATTCCCTACGAGCAGTACTTC. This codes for CASRLTSGIPYEQYF.

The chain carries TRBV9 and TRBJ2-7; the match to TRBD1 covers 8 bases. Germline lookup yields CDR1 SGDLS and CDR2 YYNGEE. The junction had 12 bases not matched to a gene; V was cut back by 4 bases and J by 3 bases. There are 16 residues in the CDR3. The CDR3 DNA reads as TGTGCCAGCAGCTCACGACCCGCCAGGGGGCTCTACGAGCAGTACTTC. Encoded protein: CASSSRPARGLYEQYF.

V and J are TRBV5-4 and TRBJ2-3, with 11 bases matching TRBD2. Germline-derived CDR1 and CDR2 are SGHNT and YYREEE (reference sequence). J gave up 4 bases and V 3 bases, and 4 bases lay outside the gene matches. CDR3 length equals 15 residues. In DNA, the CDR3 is TGTGCCAGCAGCTGGACTAGCGGGCCCTCAGATACGCAGTATTTT. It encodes CASSWTSGPSDTQYF. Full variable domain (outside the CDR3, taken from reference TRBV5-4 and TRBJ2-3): ETGVTQSPTHLIKTRGQQVTLRCSSQSGHNTVSWYQQALGQGPQFIFQYYREEENGRGNFPPRFSGLQFPNYSSELNVNALELDDSALYLCASSWTSGPSDTQYFGPGTRLTVL.

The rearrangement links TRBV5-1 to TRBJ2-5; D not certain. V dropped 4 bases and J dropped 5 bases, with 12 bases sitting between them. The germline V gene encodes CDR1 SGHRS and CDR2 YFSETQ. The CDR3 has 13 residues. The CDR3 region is CASSVYPLETQYF. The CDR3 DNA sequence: TGCGCCAGCAGCGTATATCCCCTTGAGACCCAGTACTTC.

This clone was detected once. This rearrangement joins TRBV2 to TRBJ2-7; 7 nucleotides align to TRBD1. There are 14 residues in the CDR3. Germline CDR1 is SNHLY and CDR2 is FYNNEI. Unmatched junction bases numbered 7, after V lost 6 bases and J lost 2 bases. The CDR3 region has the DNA TGTGCCAGCAGCCCCAGGACAGGAGCCTACGAGCAGTACTTC. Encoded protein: CASSPRTGAYEQYF.

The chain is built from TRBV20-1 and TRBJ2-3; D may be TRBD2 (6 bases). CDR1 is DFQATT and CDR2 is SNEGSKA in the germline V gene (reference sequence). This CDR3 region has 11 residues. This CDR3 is CRASGGSKKYF. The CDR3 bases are TGCAGGGCCTCTGGGGGGAGTAAGAAGTATTTT.

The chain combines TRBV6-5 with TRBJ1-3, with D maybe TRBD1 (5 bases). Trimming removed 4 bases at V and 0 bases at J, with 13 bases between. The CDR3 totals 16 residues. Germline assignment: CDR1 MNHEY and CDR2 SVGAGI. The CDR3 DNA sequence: TGTGCCAGCAGTTCTACGGGACTCCGCTCTGGAAACACCATATATTTT. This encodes CASSSTGLRSGNTIYF.

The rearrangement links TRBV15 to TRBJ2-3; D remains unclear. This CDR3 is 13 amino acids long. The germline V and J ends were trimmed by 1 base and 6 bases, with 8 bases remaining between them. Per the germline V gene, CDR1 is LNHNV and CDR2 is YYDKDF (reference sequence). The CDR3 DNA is TGTGCCACCAGCAGAGCTACCGGGGATACGCAGTATTTT. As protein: CATSRATGDTQYF.

The DNA of the CDR3 is TGTGCCAGCAGCTCGGCCGGGACAGGTCAGCCCCAGCATTTT. Its translation is CASSSAGTGQPQHF. The chain combines TRBV7-9 with TRBJ1-5; 8 bases agree with TRBD1. The germline CDR1 and CDR2 sequences are SEHNR and FQNEAQ (reference sequence). The trim removed 4 bases at V and 6 bases at J, leaving 5 bases unmatched. There are 14 residues in the CDR3.

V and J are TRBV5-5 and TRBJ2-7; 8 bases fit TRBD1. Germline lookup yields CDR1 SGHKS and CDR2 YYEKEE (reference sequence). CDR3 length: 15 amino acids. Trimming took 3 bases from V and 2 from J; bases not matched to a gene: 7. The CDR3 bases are TGTGCCAGCAGCTCGGGACAGGTAGTAACCTACGAGCAGTACTTC. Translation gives CASSSGQVVTYEQYF. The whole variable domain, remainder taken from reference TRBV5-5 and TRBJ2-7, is DAGVTQSPTHLIKTRGQQVTLRCSPISGHKSVSWYQQVLGQGPQFIFQYYEKEERGRGNFPDRFSARQFPNYSSELNVNALLLGDSALYLCASSSGQVVTYEQYFGPGTRLTVT.

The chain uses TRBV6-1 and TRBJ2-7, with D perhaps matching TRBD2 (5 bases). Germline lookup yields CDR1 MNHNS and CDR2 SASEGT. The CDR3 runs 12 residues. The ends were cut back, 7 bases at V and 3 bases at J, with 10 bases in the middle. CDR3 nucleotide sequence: TGTGCCAGCACGTACGGGAACTACGAGCAGTACTTC. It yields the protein CASTYGNYEQYF.

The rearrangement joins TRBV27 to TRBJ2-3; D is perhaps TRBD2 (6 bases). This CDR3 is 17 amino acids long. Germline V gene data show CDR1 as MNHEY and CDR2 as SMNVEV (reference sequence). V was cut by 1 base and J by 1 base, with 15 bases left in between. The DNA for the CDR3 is TGTGCCAGCAGTTTATATGCCCGGAGGGGACGCACAGATACGCAGTATTTT. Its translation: CASSLYARRGRTDTQYF.

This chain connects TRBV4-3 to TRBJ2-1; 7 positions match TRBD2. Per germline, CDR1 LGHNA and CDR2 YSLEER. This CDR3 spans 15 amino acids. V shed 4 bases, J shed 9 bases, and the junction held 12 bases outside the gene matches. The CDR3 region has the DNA TGCGCCAGCAGCCCCGGGACTACCTCTCTTGCTGAGCAGTTCTTC. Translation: CASSPGTTSLAEQFF.

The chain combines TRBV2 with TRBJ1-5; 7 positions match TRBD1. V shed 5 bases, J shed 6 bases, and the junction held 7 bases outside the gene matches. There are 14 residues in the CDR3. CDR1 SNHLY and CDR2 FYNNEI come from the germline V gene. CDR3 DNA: TGTGCCAGCAGTCTTGACAGGGATGGTCAGCCCCAGCATTTT. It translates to CASSLDRDGQPQHF.

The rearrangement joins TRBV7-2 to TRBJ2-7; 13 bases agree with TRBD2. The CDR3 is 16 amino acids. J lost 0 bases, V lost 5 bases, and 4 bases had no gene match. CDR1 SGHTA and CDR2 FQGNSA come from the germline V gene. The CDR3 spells CASSPRTSGSSYEQYF. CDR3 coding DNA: TGTGCCAGCAGCCCTCGGACTAGCGGGAGCTCCTACGAGCAGTACTTC.

Here the CDR3 reads CASSSSGSYQETQYF. The CDR3 region has the DNA TGTGCCAGTAGTAGCAGCGGATCTTACCAAGAGACCCAGTACTTC. The chain is built from TRBV19 and TRBJ2-5, with D possibly TRBD2 on 5 matching bases. CDR3 length: 15 residues. V was cut by 4 bases and J by 0 bases, with 12 bases left in between. Germline CDR1 LNHDA, CDR2 SQIVND (reference sequence).

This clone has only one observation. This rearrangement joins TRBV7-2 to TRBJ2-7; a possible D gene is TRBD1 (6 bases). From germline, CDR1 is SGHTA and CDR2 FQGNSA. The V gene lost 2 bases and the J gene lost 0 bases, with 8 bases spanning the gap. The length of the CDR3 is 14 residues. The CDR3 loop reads CASSLSGASYEQYF. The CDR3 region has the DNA TGTGCCAGCAGCTTATCAGGGGCCTCCTACGAGCAGTACTTC.

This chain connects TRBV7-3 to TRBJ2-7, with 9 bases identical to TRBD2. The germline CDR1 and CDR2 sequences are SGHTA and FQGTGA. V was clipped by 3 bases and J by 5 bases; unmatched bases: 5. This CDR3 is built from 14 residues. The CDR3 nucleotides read TGTGCCAGCAGCTTGGCTAGCGGGAACCACGAGCAGTACTTC. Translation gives CASSLASGNHEQYF.

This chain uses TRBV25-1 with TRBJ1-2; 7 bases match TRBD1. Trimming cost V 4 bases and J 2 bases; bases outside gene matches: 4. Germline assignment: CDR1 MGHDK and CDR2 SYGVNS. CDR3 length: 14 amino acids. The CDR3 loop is CASSGDSSNYGYTF. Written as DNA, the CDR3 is TGTGCCAGCAGTGGGGACAGTTCCAACTATGGCTACACCTTC.

The CDR3 DNA follows: TGTGCCAGCAGTGAAGGCGGGACAGGGGGCAATGAGCAGTTCTTC. This codes for CASSEGGTGGNEQFF. J is TRBJ2-1 and V is TRBV2, with 11 nucleotides matching TRBD1. With V trimmed by 1 base and J by 6 bases, 2 bases remained unmatched. Germline values: CDR1 SNHLY, CDR2 FYNNEI. This CDR3 is 15 amino acids long.

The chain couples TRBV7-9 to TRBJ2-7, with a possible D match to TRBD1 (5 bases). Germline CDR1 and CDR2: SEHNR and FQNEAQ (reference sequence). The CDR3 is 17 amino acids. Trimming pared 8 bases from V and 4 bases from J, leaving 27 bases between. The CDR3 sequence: CASSGHSTRPGFYEQYF. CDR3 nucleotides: TGTGCCAGCTCTGGCCATTCAACCCGTCCAGGGTTTTACGAGCAGTACTTC.

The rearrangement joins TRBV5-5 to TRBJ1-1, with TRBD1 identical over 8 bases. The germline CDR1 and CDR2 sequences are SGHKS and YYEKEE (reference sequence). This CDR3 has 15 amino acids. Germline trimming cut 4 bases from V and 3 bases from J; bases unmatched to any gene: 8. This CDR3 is CASSREPTGDTEAFF. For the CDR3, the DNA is TGTGCCAGCAGCAGGGAACCGACAGGGGACACTGAAGCTTTCTTT.

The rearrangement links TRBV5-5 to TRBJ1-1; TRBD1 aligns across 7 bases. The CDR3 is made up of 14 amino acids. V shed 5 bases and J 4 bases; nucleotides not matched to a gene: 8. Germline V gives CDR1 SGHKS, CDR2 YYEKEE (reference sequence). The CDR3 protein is CASRSMTGLTEAFF. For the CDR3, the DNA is TGTGCCAGCAGGTCGATGACAGGGCTCACTGAAGCTTTCTTT.